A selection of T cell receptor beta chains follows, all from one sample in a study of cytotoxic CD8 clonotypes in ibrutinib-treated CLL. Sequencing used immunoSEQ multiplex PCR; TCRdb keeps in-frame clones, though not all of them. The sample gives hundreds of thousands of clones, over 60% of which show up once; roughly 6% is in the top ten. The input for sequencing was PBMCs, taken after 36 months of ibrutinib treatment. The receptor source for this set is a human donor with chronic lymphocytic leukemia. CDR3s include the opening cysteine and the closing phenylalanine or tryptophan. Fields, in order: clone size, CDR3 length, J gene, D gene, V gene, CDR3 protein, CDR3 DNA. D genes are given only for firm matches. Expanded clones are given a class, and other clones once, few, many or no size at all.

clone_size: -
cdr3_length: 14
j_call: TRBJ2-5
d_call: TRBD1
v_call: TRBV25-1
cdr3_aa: CASSAGQLQETQYF
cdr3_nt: TGTGCCAGCAGTGCGGGACAGCTCCAAGAGACCCAGTACTTC

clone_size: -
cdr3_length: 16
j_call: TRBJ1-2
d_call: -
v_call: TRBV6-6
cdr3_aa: CASSYSKWQGTEGYTF
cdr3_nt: TGTGCCAGCAGTTACTCGAAGTGGCAGGGGACGGAGGGCTACACCTTC

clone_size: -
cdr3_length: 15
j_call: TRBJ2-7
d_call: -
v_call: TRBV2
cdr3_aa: CASTRGTGGRDEQYF
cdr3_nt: TGTGCCAGCACCCGAGGGACCGGGGGACGAGACGAGCAGTACTTC

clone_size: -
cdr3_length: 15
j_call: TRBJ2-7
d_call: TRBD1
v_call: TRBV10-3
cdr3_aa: CAISDRGQGSYEQYF
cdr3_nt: TGTGCCATCAGTGATCGGGGACAGGGCTCCTACGAGCAGTACTTC

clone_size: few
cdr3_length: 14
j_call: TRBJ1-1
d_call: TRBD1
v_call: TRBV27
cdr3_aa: CASSLRDRRTEAFF
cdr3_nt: TGTGCCAGCAGTTTAAGGGACAGGAGAACTGAAGCTTTCTTT

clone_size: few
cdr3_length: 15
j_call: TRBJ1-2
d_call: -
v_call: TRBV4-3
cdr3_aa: CASSPTQLLRYGYTF
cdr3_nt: TGCGCCAGCAGCCCAACACAGCTACTTAGGTATGGCTACACCTTC

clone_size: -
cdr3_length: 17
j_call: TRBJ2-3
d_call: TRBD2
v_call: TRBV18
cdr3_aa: CASSPRRARGVTDTQYF
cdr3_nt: TGTGCCAGCTCACCACGCAGGGCGCGGGGGGTCACAGATACGCAGTATTTT

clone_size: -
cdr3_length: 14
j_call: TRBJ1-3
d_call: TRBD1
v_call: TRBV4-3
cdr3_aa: CASSQGQGWNTIYF
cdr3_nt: TGCGCCAGCAGCCAAGGACAGGGCTGGAACACCATATATTTT

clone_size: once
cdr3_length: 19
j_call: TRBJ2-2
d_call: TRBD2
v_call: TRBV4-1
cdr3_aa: CASSRTGGLAASNTGELFF
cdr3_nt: TGCGCCAGCAGCCGCACGGGGGGACTAGCGGCTTCGAACACCGGGGAGCTGTTTTTT

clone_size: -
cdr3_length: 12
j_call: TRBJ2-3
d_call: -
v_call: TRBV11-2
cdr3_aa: CASSLAGGTQYF
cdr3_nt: TGTGCCAGCAGCTTAGCGGGGGGCACGCAGTATTTT

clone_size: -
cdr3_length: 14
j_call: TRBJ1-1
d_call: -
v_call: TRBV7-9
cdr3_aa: CASGVGGRNTEAFF
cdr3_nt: TGTGCCAGCGGGGTAGGGGGGAGGAACACTGAAGCTTTCTTT

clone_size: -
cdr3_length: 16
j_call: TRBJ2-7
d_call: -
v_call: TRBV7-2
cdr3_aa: CASSFGGEPVLLRQYF
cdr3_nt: TGTGCCAGCAGCTTTGGCGGGGAACCCGTTTTGCTTAGGCAGTACTTC

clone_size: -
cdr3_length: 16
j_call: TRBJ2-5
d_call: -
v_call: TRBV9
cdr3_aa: CASSGGGGGIQETQYF
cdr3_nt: TGTGCCAGCAGCGGAGGGGGCGGGGGAATCCAAGAGACCCAGTACTTC

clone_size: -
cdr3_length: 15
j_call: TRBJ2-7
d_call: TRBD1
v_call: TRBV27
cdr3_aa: CASSPVEGGLYEQYF
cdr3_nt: TGTGCCAGCAGTCCAGTTGAAGGGGGCCTTTACGAGCAGTACTTC

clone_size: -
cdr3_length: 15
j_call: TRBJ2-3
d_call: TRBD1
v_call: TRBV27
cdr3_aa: CASSLLGTASDTQYF
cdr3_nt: TGTGCCAGCAGTTTATTGGGGACAGCTTCAGATACGCAGTATTTT

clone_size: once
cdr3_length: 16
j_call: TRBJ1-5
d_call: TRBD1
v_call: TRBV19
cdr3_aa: CASRRQGAFSNQPQHF
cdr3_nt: TGTGCCAGTAGACGACAGGGGGCCTTTAGCAATCAGCCCCAGCATTTT

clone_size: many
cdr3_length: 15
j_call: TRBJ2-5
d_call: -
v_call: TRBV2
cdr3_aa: CASTIPGGRGETQYF
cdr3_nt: TGTGCCAGCACCATTCCGGGGGGCAGGGGTGAGACCCAGTACTTC

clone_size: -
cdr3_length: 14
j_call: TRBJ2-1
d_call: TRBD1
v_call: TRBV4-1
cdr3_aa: CASSPRDSWNEQFF
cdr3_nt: TGCGCCAGCAGCCCCCGGGACAGTTGGAATGAGCAGTTCTTC

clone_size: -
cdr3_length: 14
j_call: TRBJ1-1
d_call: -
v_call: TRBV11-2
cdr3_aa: CASSLGPGATEAFF
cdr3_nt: TGTGCCAGCAGCTTGGGACCAGGGGCCACTGAAGCTTTCTTT

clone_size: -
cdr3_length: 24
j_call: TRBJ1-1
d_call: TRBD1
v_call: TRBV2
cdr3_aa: CASTLSGGNGTGAIGDRWGTEAFF
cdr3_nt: TGTGCCAGCACCCTCTCTGGAGGTAACGGGACAGGGGCAATTGGGGATCGATGGGGCACTGAAGCTTTCTTT

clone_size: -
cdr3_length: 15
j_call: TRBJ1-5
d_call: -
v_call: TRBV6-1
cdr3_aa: CASRKTGRGNQPQHF
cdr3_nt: TGTGCCAGCAGGAAGACAGGAAGGGGCAATCAGCCCCAGCATTTT

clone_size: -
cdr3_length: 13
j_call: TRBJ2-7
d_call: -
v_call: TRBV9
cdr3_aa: CASSVDRQDEQYF
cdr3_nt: TGTGCCAGCAGCGTAGATCGGCAGGACGAGCAGTACTTC

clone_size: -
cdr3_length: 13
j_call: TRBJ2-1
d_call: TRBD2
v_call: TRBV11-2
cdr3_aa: CASSTGLATEQFF
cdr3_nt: TGTGCCAGCAGCACGGGACTAGCTACCGAGCAGTTCTTC

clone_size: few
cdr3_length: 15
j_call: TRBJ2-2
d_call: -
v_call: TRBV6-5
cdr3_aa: CATVLRGRGTGELFF
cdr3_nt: TGTGCCACCGTTCTCAGGGGAAGGGGCACCGGGGAGCTGTTTTTT

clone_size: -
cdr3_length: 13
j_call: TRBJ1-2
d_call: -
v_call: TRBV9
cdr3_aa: CASSRQHNYGYTF
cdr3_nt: TGTGCCAGCAGTAGACAGCATAACTATGGCTACACCTTC

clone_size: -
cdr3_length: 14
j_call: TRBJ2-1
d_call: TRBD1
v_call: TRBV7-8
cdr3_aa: CASSPGQTYNEQFF
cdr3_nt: TGTGCCAGCAGCCCGGGACAGACTTACAATGAGCAGTTCTTC

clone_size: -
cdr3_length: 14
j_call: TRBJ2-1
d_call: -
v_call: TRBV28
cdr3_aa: CASKNPLSYNEQFF
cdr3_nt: TGTGCCAGCAAGAATCCCCTTTCCTACAATGAGCAGTTCTTC

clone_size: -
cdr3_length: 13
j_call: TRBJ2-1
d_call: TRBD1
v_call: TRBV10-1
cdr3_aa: CATRDRERGEQFF
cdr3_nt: TGCGCCACCCGGGACAGGGAAAGAGGTGAGCAGTTCTTC

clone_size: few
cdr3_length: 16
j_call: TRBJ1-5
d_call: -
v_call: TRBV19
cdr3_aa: CASSARQVRSNQPQHF
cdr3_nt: TGTGCCAGTAGTGCTCGACAGGTTAGGAGCAATCAGCCCCAGCATTTT

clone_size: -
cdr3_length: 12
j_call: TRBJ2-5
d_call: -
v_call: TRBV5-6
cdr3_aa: CASSSIVETQYF
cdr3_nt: TGTGCCAGCAGCTCAATCGTGGAGACCCAGTACTTC

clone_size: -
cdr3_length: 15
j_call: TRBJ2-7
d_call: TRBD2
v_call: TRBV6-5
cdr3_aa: CASSPGLAGAYEQYF
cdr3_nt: TGTGCCAGCAGCCCCGGACTAGCGGGCGCCTACGAGCAGTACTTC

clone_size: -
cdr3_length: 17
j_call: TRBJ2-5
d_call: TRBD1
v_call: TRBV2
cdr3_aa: CASSLGWDREYVETQYF
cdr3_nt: TGTGCCAGCAGTCTCGGGTGGGACAGGGAGTATGTAGAGACCCAGTACTTC

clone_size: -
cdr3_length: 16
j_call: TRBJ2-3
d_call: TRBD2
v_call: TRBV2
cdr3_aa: CASSEPTSGGTDTQYF
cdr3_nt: TGTGCCAGCAGTGAACCGACTAGCGGCGGCACAGATACGCAGTATTTT

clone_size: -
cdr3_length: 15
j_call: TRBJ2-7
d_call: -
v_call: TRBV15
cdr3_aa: CATSRVWGLDYEQYF
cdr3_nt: TGTGCCACCAGCAGAGTGTGGGGATTGGATTACGAGCAGTACTTC

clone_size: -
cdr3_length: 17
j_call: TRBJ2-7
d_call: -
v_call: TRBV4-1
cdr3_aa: CASSQVESGHFRYEQYF
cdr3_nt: TGCGCCAGCAGCCAAGTCGAGTCGGGGCATTTTAGATACGAGCAGTACTTC

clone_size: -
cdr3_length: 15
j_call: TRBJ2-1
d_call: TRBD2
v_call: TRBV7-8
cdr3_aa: CASSLIAGSYNEQFF
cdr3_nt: TGTGCCAGCAGCTTAATAGCGGGGAGCTACAATGAGCAGTTCTTC

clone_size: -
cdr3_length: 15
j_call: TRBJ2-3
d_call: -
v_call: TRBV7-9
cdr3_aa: CASSFSGPSTDTQYF
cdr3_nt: TGTGCCAGCAGCTTTTCAGGGCCTAGCACAGATACGCAGTATTTT

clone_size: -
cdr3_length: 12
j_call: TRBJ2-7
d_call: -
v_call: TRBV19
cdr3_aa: CASSDSNYEQYF
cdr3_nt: TGTGCCAGTAGTGACAGTAACTACGAGCAGTACTTC

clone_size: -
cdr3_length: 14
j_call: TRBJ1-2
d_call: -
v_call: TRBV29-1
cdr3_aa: CSVDSQSFPYGYTF
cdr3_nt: TGCAGCGTTGATTCTCAGTCATTTCCTTATGGCTACACCTTC

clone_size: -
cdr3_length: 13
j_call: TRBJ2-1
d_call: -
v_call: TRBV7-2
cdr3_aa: CASSLGRANEQFF
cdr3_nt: TGTGCCAGCAGCTTAGGGAGGGCCAATGAGCAGTTCTTC

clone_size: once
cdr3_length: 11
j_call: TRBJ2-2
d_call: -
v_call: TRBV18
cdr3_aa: CASSPPGELFF
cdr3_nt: TGTGCCAGCTCACCACCAGGGGAGCTGTTTTTT

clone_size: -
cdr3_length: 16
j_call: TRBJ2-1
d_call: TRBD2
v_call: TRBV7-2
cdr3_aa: CASSWIKSGRAGEQFF
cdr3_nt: TGTGCCAGCAGCTGGATAAAAAGCGGGAGGGCCGGGGAGCAGTTCTTC